The table lists the clone carrying this T cell receptor (beta chain) with many counts. The germline V gene encodes CDR1 MNHEY and CDR2 SVGEGT. The CDR3 is 13 residues long. The V end was cut by 5 bases, the J end by 5 bases, with 10 bases between. A UMI-containing oligonucleotide was joined by 3' ligation to the TCR cDNA template. Adult healthy volunteers gave 2.5 ml peripheral blood for whole-blood RNA. The record originates from a study of naive and memory T cell subsets. Four PCR rounds used nested alpha and beta constant region primers plus the SP2 primer. For blood and skin samples, reverse transcription used TCR alpha and beta constant primers. Each CDR3 protein gets one entry after TCRdb re-called the 5' RACE reads with MiXCR. Altogether about 48,000 distinct CDR3 sequences are present, about 4.5% being singletons, with the ten largest covering more than 0.75%.

The chain recombines TRBV6-2 or TRBV6-3 with TRBJ2-1, with TRBD2 as a possible D gene (6 bases). This sequence was found in a female donor in good health. CDR3 in amino acids: CASSGGGHNEQFF. DNA for the CDR3: TGTGCCAGCAGTGGGGGAGGTCACAATGAGCAGTTCTTC.